The following is a TCR beta chain sequence with its context. Its cognate antigen is unknown. This sample was taken from a study of OX40 agonist ivuxolimab in advanced cancers. Study at large: Enrolled patients in dose escalation had cancers that were hepatocellular carcinoma, melanoma, renal cell or head and neck cancer. Three partial responders included one hepatocellular carcinoma patient and two cutaneous melanoma patients. Findings and limits, study-wide: Fewer expanded clones were found on average in CD4+ than in CD8+ T cells. Some patients who did not respond also had low normalized T-cell clonal expansion.

CDR1 is MNHNS and CDR2 is SASEGT in the germline V gene. Trimming shortened V by 4 bases and J by 5 bases, and 12 bases separated the two germline ends. CDR3 size: 14 residues. Clones were sequenced by immunoSEQ multiplex PCR, and TCRdb holds only the in-frame ones, with some missing. The table has under 80,000 clones, roughly 85% seen once. The rearrangement uses TRBV6-1 and TRBJ2-1; perhaps TRBD1 as D (6 bases). This TCR was recovered from an adult with an advanced solid tumor such as melanoma, head and neck, liver or kidney cancer. The specimen was CD4+ or CD8+ T cells sorted from blood, collected in a trial of the OX40 agonist ivuxolimab. CDR3 coding DNA: TGTGCCAGCAGTGCGAGGGGGTGGAACAATGAGCAGTTCTTC. Its protein is CASSARGWNNEQFF.